The 32 T cell receptor beta chains below come from one sample, sequenced in a study of CD8 T cells in ankylosing spondylitis. Via MiXCR, TCRdb re-called the 5' RACE reads, giving one row per CDR3 protein. Among about 170,000 distinct CDR3 sequences listed, about 18% were seen once. The sequencing sample was made of blood, either unsorted or a sorted T cell fraction (not recorded which). The receptor set was obtained from a male donor with ankylosing spondylitis or in good health (not recorded which).

CDR3 in amino acids: CASSLPPGTGYEQYF. CDR3 sequence (DNA): TGTGCCAGCAGTTTGCCTCCCGGGACAGGCTACGAGCAGTACTTC. The rearrangement joins TRBV28 to TRBJ2-7, with TRBD1 matching 8 bases. Trimming cost V 3 bases and J 3 bases; bases outside gene matches: 7. The CDR3 is 15 amino acids. Germline loops: CDR1 MDHEN, CDR2 SYDVKM. The full variable domain, rest sourced from reference TRBV28 and TRBJ2-7, is DVKVTQSSRYLVKRTGEKVFLECVQDMDHENMFWYRQDPGLGLRLIYFSYDVKMKEKGDIPEGYSVSREKKERFSLILESASTNQTSMYLCASSLPPGTGYEQYFGPGTRLTVT.

This clonotype was picked up many times. This chain links TRBV5-1 with TRBJ2-5; D remains unclear. This CDR3 has 14 residues. The germline V and J ends were trimmed by 0 bases and 2 bases, with 8 bases remaining between them. The germline V gene encodes CDR1 SGHRS and CDR2 YFSETQ. CDR3 nucleotide sequence: TGCGCCAGCAGCTTGGGGGCTACGCAAGAGACCCAGTACTTC. Amino acid sequence: CASSLGATQETQYF.

The chain couples TRBV2 to TRBJ2-5; TRBD1 matches at 8 bases. V lost 5 bases, J lost 5 bases, and 7 bases stayed unmatched. The CDR3 contains 14 residues. The germline CDR1 and CDR2 sequences are SNHLY and FYNNEI. DNA for the CDR3: TGTGCCAGCAGTAAGGACAGGGTGTTGGAGACCCAGTACTTC. It is translated as CASSKDRVLETQYF.

The J gene is TRBJ2-3, the V gene TRBV15, with D possibly called TRBD1 or TRBD2 (5 bases each). Trimming took 0 bases from V and 8 from J, leaving 15 bases between them. The CDR3 has 15 amino acids. Germline V lookup: CDR1 LNHNV, CDR2 YYDKDF (reference sequence). The DNA of the CDR3 is TGTGCCACCAGCAGAGAGGGGGATTCGCTTGGTACGCAGTATTTT. Amino acid sequence: CATSREGDSLGTQYF.

This clonotype was found many times. This chain uses TRBV12-3 or TRBV12-4 with TRBJ1-1; 11 bases are a match to TRBD1. The CDR3 loop spans 16 amino acids. Unmatched junction bases numbered 8, after V lost 5 bases and J lost 3 bases. CDR3 amino acids: CASSMGQGVYDTEAFF. The CDR3 DNA sequence: TGTGCCAGCAGTATGGGACAGGGGGTTTATGACACTGAAGCTTTCTTT.

V and J are TRBV20-1 and TRBJ2-5, with D hard to call. The V end was cut by 5 bases, the J end by 5 bases, with 9 bases between. The CDR3 runs 11 residues. Germline CDR1 DFQATT, CDR2 SNEGSKA (reference sequence). The CDR3 loop is CSAYMGETQYF. The CDR3 nucleotides read TGCAGTGCTTACATGGGGGAGACCCAGTACTTC.

The J gene is TRBJ2-7, the V gene TRBV28, with D uncertain. The germline V gene has CDR1 MDHEN and CDR2 SYDVKM. The CDR3 sequence is 14 residues long. Between the trimmed V and J ends, which lost 6 bases and 6 bases, there was a span of 18 bases. CDR3 sequence: CASSRAAGPSEQYF. Written as DNA, the CDR3 is TGTGCCAGCAGCCGGGCTGCTGGGCCCTCCGAGCAGTACTTC.

This clonotype was recorded many times. V gene TRBV20-1 combines with J gene TRBJ2-1, with 9 positions matching TRBD2. Germline CDR1 and CDR2: DFQATT and SNEGSKA (reference sequence). The CDR3 covers 17 residues. V dropped 7 bases and J dropped 4; count of bases not matched to a gene: 17. The CDR3 loop reads CSVPTQTLAGGYNEQFF. CDR3 coding DNA: TGCAGTGTTCCGACCCAAACCCTGGCGGGAGGGTACAATGAGCAGTTCTTC.

In its sample, this clonotype was seen a few times. The rearrangement joins TRBV12-3 or TRBV12-4 to TRBJ2-1; 8 bases are a match to TRBD2. V shed 6 bases and J 6 bases; nucleotides not matched to a gene: 13. This CDR3 is 16 amino acids long. The CDR3: CASRQKPGTSGNEQFF. The CDR3 nucleotides read TGTGCCAGCAGGCAGAAACCCGGGACTAGTGGCAATGAGCAGTTCTTC.

This clonotype has a count of ten or more. V usage is TRBV5-1 and J usage is TRBJ1-4, with D unresolved. V was shortened by 0 bases and J by 8 bases, with 11 bases between the two germline ends. The CDR3 covers 14 residues. The germline V gene has CDR1 SGHRS and CDR2 YFSETQ. The CDR3: CASSLEPNQEKLFF. The CDR3 DNA is TGCGCCAGCAGCTTGGAACCCAATCAGGAAAAACTGTTTTTT.

This clonotype was observed once. CDR3 amino acids: CASSLGAMETQYF. The CDR3 DNA sequence: TGTGCCAGCAGCTTAGGGGCCATGGAGACCCAGTACTTC. The rearrangement joins TRBV7-2 to TRBJ2-5; D is unresolved. With 1 base removed from V and 5 bases from J, the gap between germline ends came to 8 bases. The CDR3 totals 13 residues. The V gene's germline CDR1 is SGHTA and CDR2 FQGNSA.

CDR3 coding DNA: TGCGCCAGCAGCTTCAATTTCGTTCCAGATACGCAGTATTTT. It encodes CASSFNFVPDTQYF. The J gene is TRBJ2-3, the V gene TRBV5-1; no clear D. Germline CDR1 SGHRS, CDR2 YFSETQ. Trimming took off 2 bases at V and 4 bases at J, with 11 bases between the two ends. There are 14 residues in the CDR3.

The CDR3 loop reads CASSQLTGGRWQFF. Written as DNA, the CDR3 is TGTGCCAGCAGCCAATTGACAGGGGGGCGTTGGCAGTTCTTC. The genes are TRBV3-1 and TRBJ2-1; 9 positions agree with TRBD1. The CDR3 is 14 residues long. Germline V gene data show CDR1 as LGHDT and CDR2 as YNNKEL (reference sequence). Losses at the gene ends were 2 bases for V and 12 bases for J; bases not matched to a gene: 8.

In this sample, this clonotype turned up a few times. The V gene is TRBV28, the J gene TRBJ2-1, with D uncertain. Germline V CDR1 and CDR2: MDHEN, SYDVKM. The CDR3 is made up of 11 amino acids. V shed 7 bases and J shed 7 bases, with 8 bases lying between them. Here the CDR3 reads CASIVGNEQFF. Written as DNA, the CDR3 is TGTGCCAGCATCGTAGGAAATGAGCAGTTCTTC.

This clonotype has a handful of counts. The rearrangement uses TRBV5-6 and TRBJ2-2; perhaps TRBD1 as D (5 bases). This CDR3 comprises 16 residues. Germline CDR1 is SGHDT and CDR2 is YYEEEE. Trimming took 0 bases from V and 1 from J, leaving 10 bases between them. This CDR3 reads CASSLVRDRNTGELFF. DNA for the CDR3: TGTGCCAGCAGCTTGGTTCGTGACAGGAACACCGGGGAGCTGTTTTTT.

The V call is TRBV12-3 or TRBV12-4, the J call TRBJ2-2; 9 nucleotides line up with TRBD1. The CDR3 length is 16 residues. The V gene end was trimmed by 5 bases and the J gene end by 7 bases; junction bases not matched to a gene: 11. This CDR3 reads CASSTGGYRLSGELFF. The CDR3 bases are TGTGCCAGCAGTACAGGGGGCTATCGTCTGAGCGGGGAGCTGTTTTTT.

This clonotype was observed many times. The chain couples TRBV10-3 to TRBJ2-3; 13 positions match TRBD2. CDR1 and CDR2 from the germline V gene are ENHRY and SYGVKD. The CDR3 loop spans 15 amino acids. V gave up 6 bases and J gave up 3 bases; unmatched junction bases: 3. The CDR3 spells CAIRRTSGSTDTQYF. The CDR3 nucleotides are TGTGCCATCAGGAGGACTAGCGGGAGTACAGATACGCAGTATTTT.

Many counts were recorded for this clonotype. This chain links TRBV7-7 with TRBJ2-2; D is possibly TRBD2 (5 bases). In germline, CDR1 is SSHAT, CDR2 FNYEAQ (reference sequence). The V end lost 4 bases, the J end lost 0 bases, and 9 bases lay between the germline ends. The CDR3 extends over 15 amino acids. CDR3 DNA: TGTGCCAGCAGCTCGGACTCACCGAACACCGGGGAGCTGTTTTTT. It specifies CASSSDSPNTGELFF.

About this clonotype: A read error is possible here, since a much larger clone lies one base away. The chain combines TRBV5-1 with TRBJ1-1; D uncertain. This CDR3 contains 16 residues. Germline V lookup: CDR1 SGHRS, CDR2 YFSETQ. In DNA, the CDR3 is TGCACCAGCAGCTTTTCGTCGGTTTTAATGAACACTGAAGCTTTCTTT. It codes for CTSSFSSVLMNTEAFF.

This chain joins TRBV27 and TRBJ2-5, with D perhaps TRBD2 (5 bases). This CDR3 has 13 residues. CDR1 is MNHEY and CDR2 is SMNVEV in the germline V gene (reference sequence). The V and J ends lost 2 bases and 2 bases respectively, with 6 bases between them. In DNA, the CDR3 is TGTGCCAGCAGTTTACCGGGGCAAGAGACCCAGTACTTC. It encodes CASSLPGQETQYF.

In its sample, this clonotype was seen a few times. The chain combines TRBV18 with TRBJ2-7; D might be TRBD1 (6 bases). Per germline, CDR1 KGHSH and CDR2 LQKENI. The CDR3 has 14 residues. The V end was cut by 0 bases, the J end by 7 bases, with 13 bases between. The CDR3 loop is CASSPPSGVYEQYF. The DNA of the CDR3 is TGTGCCAGCTCACCACCGTCAGGGGTTTATGAGCAGTACTTC.

The sample holds many counts of this clonotype. The rearrangement joins TRBV6-5 to TRBJ2-3; D ambiguous. Trimming removed 0 bases from V and 3 bases from J, with 7 bases in between. Germline V gene data show CDR1 as MNHEY and CDR2 as SVGAGI. The length of the CDR3 is 14 residues. The CDR3 nucleotides read TGTGCCAGCAGTTACTCTTGGTCTACAGATACGCAGTATTTT. Protein: CASSYSWSTDTQYF.

CDR3 sequence (DNA): TGCGCCAGCAGCCCAGCGGGCCCCACAGATACGCAGTATTTT. This encodes CASSPAGPTDTQYF. The chain couples TRBV5-1 to TRBJ2-3, with D possibly TRBD2 on 6 matching bases. V was trimmed by 4 bases and J by 2 bases, leaving 11 bases between them. The CDR3 runs to 14 residues. Germline assignment: CDR1 SGHRS and CDR2 YFSETQ. The whole variable domain, filled in from reference TRBV5-1 and TRBJ2-3, reads KAGVTQTPRYLIKTRGQQVTLSCSPISGHRSVSWYQQTPGQGLQFLFEYFSETQRNKGNFPGRFSGRQFSNSRSEMNVSTLELGDSALYLCASSPAGPTDTQYFGPGTRLTVL.

This clonotype was recorded many times. CDR3 in amino acids: CASSLPGFTEAFF. The CDR3 bases are TGTGCCAGCAGTTTGCCAGGGTTCACTGAAGCTTTCTTT. The J gene is TRBJ1-1, the V gene TRBV12-3 or TRBV12-4; TRBD1 is a possible D gene (5 bases). The CDR3 spans 13 residues. Trimming took 3 bases from V and 4 from J, leaving 9 bases between them.

This clonotype has more than one count but fewer than ten. The chain employs TRBV30 and TRBJ2-1; TRBD2 agrees at 7 bases. The CDR3 runs 15 residues. Germline V gene lookup returns CDR1 GTSNPN and CDR2 SVGIG (reference sequence). The trim removed 1 base at V and 7 bases at J, leaving 10 bases unmatched. The CDR3: CAWSGQRGSWNEQFF. In DNA form, the CDR3 reads TGTGCCTGGAGTGGCCAGCGGGGATCTTGGAATGAGCAGTTCTTC.

In its sample, this clonotype was seen many times. The rearrangement uses TRBV20-1 and TRBJ1-1; unclear D gene. Germline CDR1 and CDR2: DFQATT and SNEGSKA (reference sequence). This CDR3 has 13 residues. Deletions cut 3 bases from V and 5 bases from J, with 13 bases between. CDR3 coding DNA: TGCAGTGCTAGTAGATCGGCGAGTACTGAAGCTTTCTTT. Translating gives CSASRSASTEAFF.

This clonotype was observed a handful of times. This chain joins TRBV6-5 and TRBJ2-2; TRBD1 agrees at 8 bases. CDR3 length equals 16 residues. The V gene's germline CDR1 is MNHEY and CDR2 SVGAGI. Unmatched junction bases numbered 5, after V lost 3 bases and J lost 2 bases. The CDR3 is CASSYSDRGNTGELFF. The CDR3 bases are TGTGCCAGCAGTTATAGTGACAGGGGTAACACCGGGGAGCTGTTTTTT.

Ten or more counts support this clonotype. This chain connects TRBV9 to TRBJ2-7; D gene unclear. V lost 0 bases to trimming and J lost 2 bases, with 9 bases between them. CDR3 length: 14 residues. CDR1 SGDLS and CDR2 YYNGEE come from the germline V gene. In nucleotides, the CDR3 is TGTGCCAGCAGCGTAGGAGGCGAAACCTACGAGCAGTACTTC. Its protein is CASSVGGETYEQYF.

This clonotype was found once. Germline is not matched at one junction end, which may reflect a read error. The chain carries TRBV5-4 and TRBJ1-1; maybe TRBD1 (5 bases). Germline V gene lookup returns CDR1 SGHNT and CDR2 YYREEE (reference sequence). This CDR3 has 12 amino acids. CDR3 in amino acids: CASSIQGDETFF. In DNA form, the CDR3 reads TGTGCCAGCAGCATCCAGGGAGATGAAACTTTCTTT.

In its sample, this clonotype was seen a few times. This chain connects TRBV9 to TRBJ1-3; maybe TRBD1 (5 bases). Germline CDR1 reads SGDLS; CDR2 reads YYNGEE. The length of the CDR3 is 16 residues. Between the trimmed V and J ends, which lost 0 bases and 3 bases, there was a span of 13 bases. The DNA of the CDR3 is TGTGCCAGCAGCGTAGGGGCAGGGATTGGTGGAAACACCATATATTTT. Protein: CASSVGAGIGGNTIYF.

This clonotype was counted ten times or more. This chain connects TRBV5-1 to TRBJ2-2, with a possible D match to TRBD2 (6 bases). The CDR3 has 16 amino acids. V lost 0 bases and J lost 0, with 9 bases in between. Germline CDR1 SGHRS, CDR2 YFSETQ. The CDR3 sequence: CASSLVGGTNTGELFF. The CDR3 nucleotides read TGCGCCAGCAGCTTGGTTGGCGGGACGAACACCGGGGAGCTGTTTTTT.

The gene calls are TRBV11-1 and TRBJ2-2; TRBD1 might be the D (6 bases). Trimming shortened V by 2 bases and J by 1 base, and 17 bases separated the two germline ends. The CDR3 consists of 18 residues. CDR1 SGHAT and CDR2 FQDESV come from the germline V gene (reference sequence). The chain's CDR3 is CASSLQRMGQMNTGELFF. Here the CDR3 DNA reads TGTGCCAGCAGCTTACAAAGAATGGGACAAATGAACACCGGGGAGCTGTTTTTT.